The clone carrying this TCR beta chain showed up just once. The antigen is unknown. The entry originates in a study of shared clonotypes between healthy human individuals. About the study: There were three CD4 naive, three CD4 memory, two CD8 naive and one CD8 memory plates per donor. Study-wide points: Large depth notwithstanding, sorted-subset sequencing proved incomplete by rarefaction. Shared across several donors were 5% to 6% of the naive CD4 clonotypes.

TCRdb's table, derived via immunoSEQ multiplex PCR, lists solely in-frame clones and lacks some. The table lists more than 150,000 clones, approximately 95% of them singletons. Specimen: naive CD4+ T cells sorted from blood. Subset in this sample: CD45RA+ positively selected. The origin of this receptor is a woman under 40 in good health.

In DNA, the CDR3 is TGTGCCAGCAGCTCGACCACAATCGATACGCAGTATTTT. Translation: CASSSTTIDTQYF. This rearrangement joins TRBV11-2 to TRBJ2-3, with D unclear. Trimming removed 4 bases at V and 6 bases at J, with 11 bases between. The CDR3 is 13 residues long. Germline CDR1 SGHAT, CDR2 FQNNGV.